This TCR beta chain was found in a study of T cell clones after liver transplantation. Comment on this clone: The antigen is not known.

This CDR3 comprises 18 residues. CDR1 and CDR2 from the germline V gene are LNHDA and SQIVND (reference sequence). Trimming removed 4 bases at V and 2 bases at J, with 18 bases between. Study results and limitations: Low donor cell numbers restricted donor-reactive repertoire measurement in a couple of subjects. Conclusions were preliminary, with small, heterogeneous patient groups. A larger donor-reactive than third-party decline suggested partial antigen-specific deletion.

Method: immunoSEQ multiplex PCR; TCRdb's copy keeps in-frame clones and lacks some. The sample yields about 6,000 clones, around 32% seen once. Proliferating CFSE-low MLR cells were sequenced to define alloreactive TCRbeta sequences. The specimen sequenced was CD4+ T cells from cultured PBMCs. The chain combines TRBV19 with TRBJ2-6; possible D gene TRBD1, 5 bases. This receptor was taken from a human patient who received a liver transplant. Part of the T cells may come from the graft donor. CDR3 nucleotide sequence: TGTGCCAGTAGTACACTCCCGAAATCCAGGGCTGGGGCCAACGTCCTGACTTTC. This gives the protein CASSTLPKSRAGANVLTF.